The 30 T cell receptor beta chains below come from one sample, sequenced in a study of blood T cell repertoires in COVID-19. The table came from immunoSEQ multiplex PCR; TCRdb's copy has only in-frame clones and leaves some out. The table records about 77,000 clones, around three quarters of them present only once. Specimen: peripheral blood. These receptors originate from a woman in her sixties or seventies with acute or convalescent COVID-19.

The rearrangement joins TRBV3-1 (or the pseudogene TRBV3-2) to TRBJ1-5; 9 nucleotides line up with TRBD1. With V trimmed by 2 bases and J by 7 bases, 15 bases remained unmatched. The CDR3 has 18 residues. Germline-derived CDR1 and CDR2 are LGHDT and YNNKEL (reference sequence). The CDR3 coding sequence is TGTGCCAGCAGCCAACTTAGCCGGGACAGGGCTCTCAGGCAGCCCCAGCATTTT. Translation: CASSQLSRDRALRQPQHF.

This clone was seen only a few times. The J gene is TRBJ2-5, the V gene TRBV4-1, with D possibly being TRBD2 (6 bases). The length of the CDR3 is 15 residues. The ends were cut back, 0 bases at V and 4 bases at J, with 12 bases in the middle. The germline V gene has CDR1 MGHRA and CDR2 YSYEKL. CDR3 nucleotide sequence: TGCGCCAGCAGCCAAGAAACTAGCCATGGAGAGACCCAGTACTTC. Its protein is CASSQETSHGETQYF.

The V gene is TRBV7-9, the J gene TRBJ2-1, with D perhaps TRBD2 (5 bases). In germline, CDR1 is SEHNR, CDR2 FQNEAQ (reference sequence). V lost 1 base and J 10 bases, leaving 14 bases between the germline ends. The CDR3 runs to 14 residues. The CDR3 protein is CASSLVASSAEQFF. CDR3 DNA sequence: TGTGCCAGCAGCTTAGTAGCTAGCTCCGCCGAGCAGTTCTTC.

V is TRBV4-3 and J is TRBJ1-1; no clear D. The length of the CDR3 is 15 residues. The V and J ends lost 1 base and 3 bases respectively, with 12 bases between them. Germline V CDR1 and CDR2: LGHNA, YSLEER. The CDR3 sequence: CASSQVRGIDTEAFF. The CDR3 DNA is TGCGCCAGCAGCCAAGTCCGGGGTATTGACACTGAAGCTTTCTTT.

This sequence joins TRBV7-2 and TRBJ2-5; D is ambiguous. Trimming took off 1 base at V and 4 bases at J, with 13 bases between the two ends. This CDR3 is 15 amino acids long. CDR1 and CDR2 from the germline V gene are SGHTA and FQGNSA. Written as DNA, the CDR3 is TGTGCCAGCAGCTTAGATATTATGCGAGGAGAGACCCAGTACTTC. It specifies CASSLDIMRGETQYF. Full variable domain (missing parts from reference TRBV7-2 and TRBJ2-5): GAGVSQSPSNKVTEKGKDVELRCDPISGHTALYWYRQSLGQGLEFLIYFQGNSAPDKSGLPSDRFSAERTGGSVSTLTIQRTQQEDSAVYLCASSLDIMRGETQYFGPGTRLLVL.

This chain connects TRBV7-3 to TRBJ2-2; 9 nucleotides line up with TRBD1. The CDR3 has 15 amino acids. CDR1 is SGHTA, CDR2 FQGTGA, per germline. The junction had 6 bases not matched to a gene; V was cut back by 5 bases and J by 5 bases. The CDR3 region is CASSPRDRETGELFF. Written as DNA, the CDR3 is TGTGCCAGCAGCCCCCGGGACAGGGAAACCGGGGAGCTGTTTTTT.

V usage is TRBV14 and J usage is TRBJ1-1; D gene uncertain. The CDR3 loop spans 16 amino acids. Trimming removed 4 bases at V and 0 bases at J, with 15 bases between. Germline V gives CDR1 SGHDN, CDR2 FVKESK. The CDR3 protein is CASSRRTGTMNTEAFF. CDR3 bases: TGTGCCAGCAGCCGAAGGACGGGAACTATGAACACTGAAGCTTTCTTT.

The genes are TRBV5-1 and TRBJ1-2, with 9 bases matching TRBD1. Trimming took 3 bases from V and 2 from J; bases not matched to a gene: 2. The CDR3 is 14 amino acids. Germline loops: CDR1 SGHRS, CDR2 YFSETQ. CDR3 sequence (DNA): TGCGCCAGCAGCTCTGGACAGGGGAACTATGGCTACACCTTC. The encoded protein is CASSSGQGNYGYTF.

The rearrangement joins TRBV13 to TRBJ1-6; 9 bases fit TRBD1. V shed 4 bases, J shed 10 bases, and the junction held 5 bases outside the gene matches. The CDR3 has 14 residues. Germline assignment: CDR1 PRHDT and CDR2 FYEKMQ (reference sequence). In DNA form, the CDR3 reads TGTGCCAGCAGCTACAGGGGGCGCCAGTCACCCCTCCACTTT. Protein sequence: CASSYRGRQSPLHF.

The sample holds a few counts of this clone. CDR3 protein: CASSEMLTGEKLFF. In DNA, the CDR3 is TGTGCCAGCAGTGAAATGTTGACTGGTGAAAAACTGTTTTTT. The chain recombines TRBV2 with TRBJ1-4; D remains unclear. The V gene lost 2 bases and the J gene lost 7 bases, with 11 bases spanning the gap. Per the germline V gene, CDR1 is SNHLY and CDR2 is FYNNEI. The CDR3 has 14 amino acids.

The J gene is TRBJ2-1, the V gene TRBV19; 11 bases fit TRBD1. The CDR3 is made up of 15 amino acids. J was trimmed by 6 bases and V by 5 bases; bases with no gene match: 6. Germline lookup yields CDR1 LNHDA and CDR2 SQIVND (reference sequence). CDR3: CASSPGTGGGNEQFF. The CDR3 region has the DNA TGTGCCAGTAGTCCCGGGACAGGGGGAGGCAATGAGCAGTTCTTC.

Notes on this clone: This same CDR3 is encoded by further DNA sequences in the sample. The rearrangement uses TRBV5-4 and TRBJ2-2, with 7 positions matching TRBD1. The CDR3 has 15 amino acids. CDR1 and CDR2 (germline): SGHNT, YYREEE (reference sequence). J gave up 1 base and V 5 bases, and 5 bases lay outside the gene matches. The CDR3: CASSSDRLNTGELFF. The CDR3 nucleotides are TGTGCCAGCAGTTCGGACAGGCTGAACACCGGGGAGCTGTTTTTT.

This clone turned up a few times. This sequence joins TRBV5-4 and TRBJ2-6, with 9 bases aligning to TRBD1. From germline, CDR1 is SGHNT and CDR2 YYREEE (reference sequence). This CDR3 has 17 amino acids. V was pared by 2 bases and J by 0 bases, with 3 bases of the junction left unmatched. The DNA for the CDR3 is TGTGCCAGCAGCTTTGGGACAGGGTTCTCTGGGGCCAACGTCCTGACTTTC. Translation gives CASSFGTGFSGANVLTF.

The CDR3 here is CASSPDRGEEAFF. The CDR3 DNA is TGTGCCAGTAGCCCTGACAGGGGGGAAGAAGCTTTCTTT. The chain joins TRBV19 to TRBJ1-1; 9 bases line up with TRBD1. Per the germline V gene, CDR1 is LNHDA and CDR2 is SQIVND (reference sequence). The length of the CDR3 is 13 residues. V dropped 6 bases and J dropped 8; count of bases not matched to a gene: 7.

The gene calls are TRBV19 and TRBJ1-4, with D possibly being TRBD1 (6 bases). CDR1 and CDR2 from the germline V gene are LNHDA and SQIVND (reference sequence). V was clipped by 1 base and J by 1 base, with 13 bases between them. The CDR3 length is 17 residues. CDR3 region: CASSIGVWTVTNEKLFF. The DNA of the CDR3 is TGTGCCAGTAGTATAGGCGTATGGACAGTAACTAATGAAAAACTGTTTTTT.

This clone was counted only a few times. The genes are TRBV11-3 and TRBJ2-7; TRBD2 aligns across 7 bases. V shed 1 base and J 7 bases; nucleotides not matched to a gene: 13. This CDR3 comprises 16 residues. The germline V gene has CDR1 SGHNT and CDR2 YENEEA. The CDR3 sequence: CASSLVGTTFTREQYF. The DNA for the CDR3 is TGTGCCAGCAGCTTAGTGGGGACTACATTCACTCGGGAGCAGTACTTC.

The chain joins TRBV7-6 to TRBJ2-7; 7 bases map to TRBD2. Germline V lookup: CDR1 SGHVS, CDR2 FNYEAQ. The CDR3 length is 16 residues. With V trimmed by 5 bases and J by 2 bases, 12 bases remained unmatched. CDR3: CASSHDSGTGTYEQYF. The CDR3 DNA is TGTGCCAGCAGCCACGACAGCGGGACGGGGACCTACGAGCAGTACTTC. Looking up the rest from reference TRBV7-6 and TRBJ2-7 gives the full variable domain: GAGVSQSPRYKVTKRGQDVALRCDPISGHVSLYWYRQALGQGPEFLTYFNYEAQQDKSGLPNDRFSAERPEGSISTLTIQRTEQRDSAMYRCASSHDSGTGTYEQYFGPGTRLTVT.

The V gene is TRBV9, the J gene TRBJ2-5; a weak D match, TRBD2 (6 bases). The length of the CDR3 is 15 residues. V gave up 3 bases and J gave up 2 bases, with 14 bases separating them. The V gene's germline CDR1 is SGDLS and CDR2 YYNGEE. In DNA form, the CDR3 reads TGTGCCAGCAGCGCCGGGACTCTTATACAAGAGACCCAGTACTTC. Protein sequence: CASSAGTLIQETQYF.

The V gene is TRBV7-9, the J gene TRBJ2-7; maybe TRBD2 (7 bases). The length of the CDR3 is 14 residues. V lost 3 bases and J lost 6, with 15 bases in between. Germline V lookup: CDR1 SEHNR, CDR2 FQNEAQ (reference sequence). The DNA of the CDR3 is TGTGCCAGCAGCTTTTCAGGGGAGGGCTCCGAGCAGTACTTC. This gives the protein CASSFSGEGSEQYF.

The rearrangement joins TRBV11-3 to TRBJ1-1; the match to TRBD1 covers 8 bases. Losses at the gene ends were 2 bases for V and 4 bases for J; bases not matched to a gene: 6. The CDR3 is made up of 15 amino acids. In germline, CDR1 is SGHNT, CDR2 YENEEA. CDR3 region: CASSLLGQGGTEAFF. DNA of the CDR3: TGTGCCAGCAGCTTATTAGGACAGGGCGGCACTGAAGCTTTCTTT.

This CDR3 is CASNGGARGGRNTIYF. The CDR3 DNA sequence: TGTGCCAGCAACGGCGGGGCGAGGGGGGGAAGAAACACCATATATTTT. The V call is TRBV25-1, the J call TRBJ1-3, with a possible D match to TRBD1 (6 bases). V shed 7 bases and J shed 5 bases, with 21 bases lying between them. CDR1 is MGHDK and CDR2 is SYGVNS in the germline V gene. The length of the CDR3 is 16 residues.

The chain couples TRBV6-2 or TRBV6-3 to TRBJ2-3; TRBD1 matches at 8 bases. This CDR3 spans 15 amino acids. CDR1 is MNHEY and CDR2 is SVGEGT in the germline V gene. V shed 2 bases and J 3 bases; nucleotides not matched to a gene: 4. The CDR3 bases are TGTGCCAGCAGTTACGGACAGGGCGCGACAGATACGCAGTATTTT. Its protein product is CASSYGQGATDTQYF.

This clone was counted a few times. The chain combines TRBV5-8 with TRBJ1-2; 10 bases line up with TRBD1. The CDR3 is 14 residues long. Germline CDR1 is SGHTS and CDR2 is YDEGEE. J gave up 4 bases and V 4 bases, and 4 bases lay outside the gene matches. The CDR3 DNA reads TGTGCCAGCAGCCTAAGGGACAGGGGCTATGGCTACACCTTC. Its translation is CASSLRDRGYGYTF.

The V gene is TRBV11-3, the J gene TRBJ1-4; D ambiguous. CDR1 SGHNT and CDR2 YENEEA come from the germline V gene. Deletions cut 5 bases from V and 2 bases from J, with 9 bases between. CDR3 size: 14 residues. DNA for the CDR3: TGTGCCAGCAGCCCTCTAGGTACTAATGAAAAACTGTTTTTT. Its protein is CASSPLGTNEKLFF. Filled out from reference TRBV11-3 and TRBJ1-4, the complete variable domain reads EAGVVQSPRYKIIEKKQPVAFWCNPISGHNTLYWYLQNLGQGPELLIRYENEEAVDDSQLPKDRFSAERLKGVDSTLKIQPAELGDSAVYLCASSPLGTNEKLFFGSGTQLSVL.

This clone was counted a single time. Here the CDR3 DNA reads TGCGCCAGCCGTGGTGGGAGTCGGGATGGCTACACCTTC. Its translation is CASRGGSRDGYTF. V gene TRBV5-1 combines with J gene TRBJ1-2; D uncertain. The CDR3 has 13 amino acids. The germline CDR1 and CDR2 sequences are SGHRS and YFSETQ. The germline V and J ends were trimmed by 7 bases and 6 bases, with 16 bases remaining between them.

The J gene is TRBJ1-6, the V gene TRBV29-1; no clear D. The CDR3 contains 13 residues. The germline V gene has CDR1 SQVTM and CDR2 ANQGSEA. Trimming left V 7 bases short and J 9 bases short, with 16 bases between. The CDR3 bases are TGCAGCGCCCAGGACGGACTCGGTTCACCCCTCCACTTT. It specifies CSAQDGLGSPLHF.

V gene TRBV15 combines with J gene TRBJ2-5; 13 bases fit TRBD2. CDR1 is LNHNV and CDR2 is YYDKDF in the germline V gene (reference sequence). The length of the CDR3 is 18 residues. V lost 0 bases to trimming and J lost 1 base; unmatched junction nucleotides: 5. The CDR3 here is CATSREGLAGAFQETQYF. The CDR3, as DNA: TGTGCCACCAGCAGAGAAGGACTAGCGGGGGCTTTCCAAGAGACCCAGTACTTC.

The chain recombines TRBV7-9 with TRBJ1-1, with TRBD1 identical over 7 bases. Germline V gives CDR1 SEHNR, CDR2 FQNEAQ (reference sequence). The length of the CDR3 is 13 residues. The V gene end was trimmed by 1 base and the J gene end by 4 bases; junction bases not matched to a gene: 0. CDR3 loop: CASSLGQGTEAFF. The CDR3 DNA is TGTGCCAGCAGCTTAGGACAGGGCACTGAAGCTTTCTTT.

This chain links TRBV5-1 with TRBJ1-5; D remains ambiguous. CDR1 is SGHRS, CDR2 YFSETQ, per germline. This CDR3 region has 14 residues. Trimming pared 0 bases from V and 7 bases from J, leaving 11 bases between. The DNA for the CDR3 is TGCGCCAGCAGCTTGGGTCTAGGTGGCCAGCCCCAGCATTTT. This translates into CASSLGLGGQPQHF.

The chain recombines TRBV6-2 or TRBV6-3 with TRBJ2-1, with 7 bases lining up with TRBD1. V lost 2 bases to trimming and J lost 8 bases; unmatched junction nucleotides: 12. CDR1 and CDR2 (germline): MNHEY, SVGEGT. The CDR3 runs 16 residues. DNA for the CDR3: TGTGCCAGCAGTTACCCTTATGGACAGGACGCCGATGAGCAGTTCTTC. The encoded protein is CASSYPYGQDADEQFF.